Presented here are 24 T cell receptor beta chains from one specimen sequenced in a study of patients and donors after allogeneic stem cell transplantation. A single record per CDR3 protein comes from TCRdb applying MiXCR to the RT-PCR reads. The sample lists some 960,000 distinct CDR3 sequences; about a sixth were seen once. Sequencing input: blood, either unsorted or a sorted T cell fraction (not recorded which). The receptors come from a human donor who was either an allogeneic HSCT recipient or a stem cell or donor lymphocyte infusion donor (not recorded which). It is not recorded whose cells these are; they may come from a transplant donor.

This clonotype was seen a handful of times. V is TRBV6-5 and J is TRBJ2-7; 7 bases agree with TRBD1. V trimming: 0 bases; J trimming: 4 bases; junction bases outside the gene matches: 3. The CDR3 contains 14 residues. Germline values: CDR1 MNHEY, CDR2 SVGAGI. This CDR3 is CASSYSRGLYEQYF. CDR3 bases: TGTGCCAGCAGTTACTCGAGGGGGCTATACGAGCAGTACTTC.

V is TRBV5-5 and J is TRBJ1-2; D unresolved. Trimming removed 4 bases from V and 6 bases from J, with 16 bases in between. Germline V CDR1 and CDR2: SGHKS, YYEKEE (reference sequence). This CDR3 is built from 14 residues. The CDR3 reads CASSHLRVRDGYTF. CDR3 coding DNA: TGTGCCAGCAGCCATCTTCGGGTGAGGGATGGCTACACCTTC. Combining the CDR3 with reference TRBV5-5 and TRBJ1-2 gives the whole variable domain DAGVTQSPTHLIKTRGQQVTLRCSPISGHKSVSWYQQVLGQGPQFIFQYYEKEERGRGNFPDRFSARQFPNYSSELNVNALLLGDSALYLCASSHLRVRDGYTFGSGTRLTVV.

V is TRBV6-5 and J is TRBJ1-2; D possibly corresponds to TRBD1 (6 bases). Germline V gene lookup returns CDR1 MNHEY and CDR2 SVGAGI. The CDR3 length is 13 residues. V was shortened by 2 bases and J by 6 bases, with 10 bases between the two germline ends. The CDR3: CASSYDRNHGYTF. CDR3 in DNA: TGTGCCAGCAGTTACGACAGGAACCATGGCTACACCTTC.

This clonotype has just a few counts. The chain recombines TRBV6-1 with TRBJ2-5; D is ambiguous. The V gene's germline CDR1 is MNHNS and CDR2 SASEGT. This CDR3 is 15 amino acids long. V lost 3 bases, J lost 3 bases, and 14 bases lay in between. The CDR3: CASSDPIAGEETQYF. In DNA form, the CDR3 reads TGTGCCAGCAGTGACCCAATAGCTGGGGAAGAGACCCAGTACTTC.

The chain joins TRBV7-9 to TRBJ1-1, with 7 bases identical to TRBD1. CDR1 and CDR2 from the germline V gene are SEHNR and FQNEAQ (reference sequence). With V trimmed by 5 bases and J by 1 base, 13 bases remained unmatched. CDR3 size: 17 residues. The CDR3 region has the DNA TGTGCCAGCAGCCAAACGAAGAGGACAGGATGGAACACTGAAGCTTTCTTT. Protein: CASSQTKRTGWNTEAFF. The variable domain in full, with the rest retrieved from reference TRBV7-9 and TRBJ1-1, is DTGVSQNPRHKITKRGQNVTFRCDPISEHNRLYWYRQTLGQGPEFLTYFQNEAQLEKSRLLSDRFSAERPKGSFSTLEIQRTEQGDSAMYLCASSQTKRTGWNTEAFFGQGTRLTVV.

This clonotype was detected a few times. V and J are TRBV30 and TRBJ1-1; D may be TRBD1 (5 bases). CDR1 and CDR2 (germline): GTSNPN, SVGIG (reference sequence). The V and J ends lost 2 bases and 1 base respectively, with 8 bases between them. The CDR3 runs to 13 residues. Here the CDR3 DNA reads TGTGCCTGGAGTCGGGGGTCGAACACTGAAGCTTTCTTT. It specifies CAWSRGSNTEAFF. The variable domain in full, completed from reference TRBV30 and TRBJ1-1, reads SQTIHQWPATLVQPVGSPLSLECTVEGTSNPNLYWYRQAAGRGLQLLFYSVGIGQISSEVPQNLSASRPQDRQFILSSKKLLLSDSGFYLCAWSRGSNTEAFFGQGTRLTVV.

The J gene is TRBJ2-1, the V gene TRBV13, with a possible D match to TRBD2 (6 bases). V was pared by 7 bases and J by 4 bases, with 14 bases between. The CDR3 sequence is 14 residues long. CDR1 is PRHDT, CDR2 FYEKMQ, per germline (reference sequence). The CDR3 is CASTWGGIYNEQFF. In DNA, the CDR3 is TGTGCCAGCACGTGGGGCGGGATATACAATGAGCAGTTCTTC.

This sequence joins TRBV11-2 and TRBJ2-5; D is possibly TRBD1 or TRBD2 (6 bases each). CDR3 length: 17 amino acids. V lost 1 base, J lost 5 bases, and 20 bases lay in between. CDR1 and CDR2 (germline): SGHAT, FQNNGV. The DNA of the CDR3 is TGTGCCAGCAGCTTAGCCGGTCGGGGGCTGGGTACGGAGACCCAGTACTTC. It encodes CASSLAGRGLGTETQYF.

In this sample, this clonotype turned up many times. This chain uses TRBV12-3 or TRBV12-4 with TRBJ2-7, with D unclear. Trimming stripped 5 bases from V and 2 bases from J, with 10 bases between. The CDR3 runs 13 residues. The CDR3 region has the DNA TGTGCCAGCAGTCGCGATGGGGCCTACGAGCAGTACTTC. It yields the protein CASSRDGAYEQYF.

This clonotype appeared a few times. The rearrangement uses TRBV6-1 and TRBJ2-1; the D gene is possibly TRBD1 (6 bases). V lost 7 bases and J lost 6, with 16 bases in between. CDR1 and CDR2 (germline): MNHNS, SASEGT. This CDR3 is built from 14 residues. The CDR3 spells CASILWQGINEQFF. CDR3 bases: TGTGCCAGCATTCTGTGGCAGGGGATCAATGAGCAGTTCTTC.

This clonotype was detected once. This rearrangement joins TRBV4-1 to TRBJ1-1, with D possibly TRBD1 on 6 matching bases. Trimming cost V 4 bases and J 0 bases, with 9 bases left between them. This CDR3 has 14 residues. Germline lookup yields CDR1 MGHRA and CDR2 YSYEKL. The CDR3 bases are TGCGCCAGCAGCCCAGGGGCCCTGAACACTGAAGCTTTCTTT. Translation: CASSPGALNTEAFF.

This clonotype was counted ten times or more. V and J are TRBV9 and TRBJ1-1; D is unresolved. The germline V gene has CDR1 SGDLS and CDR2 YYNGEE. Trimming stripped 0 bases from V and 1 base from J, with 7 bases between. This CDR3 is 14 amino acids long. CDR3 sequence: CASSVGAGNTEAFF. CDR3 sequence (DNA): TGTGCCAGCAGCGTAGGGGCCGGGAACACTGAAGCTTTCTTT.

In this sample, this clonotype turned up many times. The chain links TRBV5-1 to TRBJ2-7; D gene unclear. This CDR3 comprises 13 residues. Trimming stripped 2 bases from V and 1 base from J, with 7 bases between. Germline V gene data show CDR1 as SGHRS and CDR2 as YFSETQ. CDR3 loop: CASSFGESYEQYF. CDR3 in DNA: TGCGCCAGCAGCTTCGGAGAATCCTACGAGCAGTACTTC.

This clonotype was seen only a few times. The chain is built from TRBV7-2 and TRBJ1-6; a weak D match, TRBD1 (6 bases). CDR1 and CDR2 from the germline V gene are SGHTA and FQGNSA. V gave up 5 bases and J gave up 6 bases, with 11 bases separating them. The CDR3 sequence is 14 residues long. The CDR3 bases are TGTGCCAGCAGCAATGGACAGCCTAATTCACCCCTCCACTTT. The encoded protein is CASSNGQPNSPLHF.

This clonotype was counted between two and nine times. The rearrangement joins TRBV7-2 to TRBJ2-3, with D possibly being TRBD1 (5 bases). Between the trimmed V and J ends, which lost 1 base and 4 bases, there was a span of 12 bases. Germline V gene data show CDR1 as SGHTA and CDR2 as FQGNSA. CDR3 length equals 15 residues. Written as DNA, the CDR3 is TGTGCCAGCAGCTTAGGAGGCAGGGAAGCAGATACGCAGTATTTT. Its translation: CASSLGGREADTQYF.

This clonotype occurred a few times. The chain links TRBV2 to TRBJ1-2, with D possibly being TRBD1 (5 bases). Germline V gene sequence: CDR1 SNHLY, CDR2 FYNNEI. Trimming removed 6 bases from V and 4 bases from J, with 24 bases in between. The CDR3 consists of 17 residues. The CDR3 DNA sequence: TGTGCCAGCAGCGCACCACCCCTTGGCAGGGCGAGCTATGGCTACACCTTC. It codes for CASSAPPLGRASYGYTF.

This clonotype was seen only a few times. The V call is TRBV6-1, the J call TRBJ1-2; 8 nucleotides agree with TRBD1. CDR1 is MNHNS, CDR2 SASEGT, per germline. V lost 7 bases and J lost 3; bases outside the gene matches: 7. The CDR3 consists of 14 residues. As DNA, the CDR3 is TGTGCCAGCACATCAGGGGGCGCCGACTATGGCTACACCTTC. Its protein is CASTSGGADYGYTF.

The chain combines TRBV29-1 with TRBJ2-1; 10 bases map to TRBD2. This CDR3 has 14 residues. V shed 6 bases and J 3 bases; nucleotides not matched to a gene: 5. Germline CDR1 SQVTM, CDR2 ANQGSEA. The CDR3 loop is CSVVGTSVYNEQFF. Here the CDR3 DNA reads TGCAGCGTCGTGGGGACTAGCGTCTACAATGAGCAGTTCTTC.

This clonotype was counted a few times. The gene calls are TRBV6-5 and TRBJ2-1; D ambiguous. CDR3 length equals 14 residues. The germline V gene encodes CDR1 MNHEY and CDR2 SVGAGI. V lost 2 bases and J 3 bases, leaving 8 bases between the germline ends. The CDR3 protein is CASSYEADYNEQFF. The CDR3 region has the DNA TGTGCCAGCAGTTACGAGGCAGACTACAATGAGCAGTTCTTC.

The table lists this clonotype with a few counts. The chain links TRBV4-2 to TRBJ1-3, with 7 bases that match TRBD1. Germline CDR1 reads LGHNA; CDR2 reads YNFKEQ. The CDR3 covers 14 residues. The ends lost 4 bases at V and 8 bases at J; junction bases unmatched: 8. As DNA, the CDR3 is TGTGCCAGCAGCCCCGAGGGGGCCTACGACACCATATATTTT. It yields the protein CASSPEGAYDTIYF.

The V call is TRBV11-2, the J call TRBJ2-7; D remains unclear. The germline V gene encodes CDR1 SGHAT and CDR2 FQNNGV. This CDR3 is 13 amino acids long. The V end was cut by 5 bases, the J end by 2 bases, with 10 bases between. The CDR3 here is CASSLPRAYEQYF. CDR3 coding DNA: TGTGCCAGCAGCCTACCTCGGGCCTACGAGCAGTACTTC.

The J gene is TRBJ2-3, the V gene TRBV29-1, with D possibly being TRBD1 (5 bases). The V end was cut by 1 base, the J end by 11 bases, with 19 bases between. The CDR3 has 14 amino acids. Looked up from germline, CDR1 is SQVTM and CDR2 is ANQGSEA. The CDR3 bases are TGCAGCGTTGAAGGAGACAGTCTTTCTAGGAGGCAGTATTTT. Translated, it gives CSVEGDSLSRRQYF.

The table lists this clonotype with a few counts. The chain has TRBV24-1 and TRBJ2-3, with D possibly being TRBD1 or TRBD2 (5 bases each). Trimming shortened V by 3 bases and J by 3 bases, and 9 bases separated the two germline ends. Per the germline V gene, CDR1 is KGHDR and CDR2 is SFDVKD. This CDR3 comprises 14 residues. CDR3 nucleotides: TGTGCCACCAGTGATCCGGGACCTACAGATACGCAGTATTTT. It codes for CATSDPGPTDTQYF.

This chain connects TRBV6-2 or TRBV6-3 to TRBJ1-5; weak D call: TRBD1 (6 bases). This CDR3 comprises 14 residues. Germline V gene sequence: CDR1 MNHEY, CDR2 SVGEGT. V was cut by 6 bases and J by 3 bases, with 12 bases left in between. The CDR3 is CASSVQGLNQPQHF. The CDR3 coding sequence is TGTGCCAGCAGCGTACAGGGTCTCAATCAGCCCCAGCATTTT.